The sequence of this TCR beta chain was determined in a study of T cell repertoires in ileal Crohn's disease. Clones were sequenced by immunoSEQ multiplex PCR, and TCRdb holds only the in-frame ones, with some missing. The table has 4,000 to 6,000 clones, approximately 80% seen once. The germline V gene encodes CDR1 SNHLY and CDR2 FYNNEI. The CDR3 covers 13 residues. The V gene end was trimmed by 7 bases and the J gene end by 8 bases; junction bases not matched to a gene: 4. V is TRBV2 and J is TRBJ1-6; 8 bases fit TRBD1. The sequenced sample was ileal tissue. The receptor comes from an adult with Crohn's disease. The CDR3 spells CASNDRGYSPLHF. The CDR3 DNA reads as TGTGCCAGCAACGACAGGGGTTATTCACCCCTCCACTTT.